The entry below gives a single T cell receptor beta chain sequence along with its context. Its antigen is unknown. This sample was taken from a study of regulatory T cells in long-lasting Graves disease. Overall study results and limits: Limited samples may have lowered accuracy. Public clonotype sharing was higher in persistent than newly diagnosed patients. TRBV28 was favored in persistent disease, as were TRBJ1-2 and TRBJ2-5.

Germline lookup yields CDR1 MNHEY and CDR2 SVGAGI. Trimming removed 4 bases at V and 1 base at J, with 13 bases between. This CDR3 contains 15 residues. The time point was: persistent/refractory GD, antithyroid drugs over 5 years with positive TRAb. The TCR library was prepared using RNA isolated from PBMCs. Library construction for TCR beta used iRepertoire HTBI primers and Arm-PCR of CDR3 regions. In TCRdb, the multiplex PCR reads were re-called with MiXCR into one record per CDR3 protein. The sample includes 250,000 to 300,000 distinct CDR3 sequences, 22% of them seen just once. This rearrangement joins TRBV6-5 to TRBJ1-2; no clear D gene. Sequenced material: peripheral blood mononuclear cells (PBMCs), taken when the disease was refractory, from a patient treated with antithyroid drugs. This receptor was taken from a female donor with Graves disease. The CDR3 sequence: CASSSRMQDNYGYTF. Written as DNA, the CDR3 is TGTGCCAGCAGTTCCCGTATGCAGGATAACTATGGCTACACCTTC.